Below are 6 T cell receptor beta chains sequenced from a single sample in a study of identical twins. TCRdb reprocessed the 5' RACE reads with MiXCR, giving one entry per CDR3 protein. The sample holds 150,000 or so distinct CDR3 sequences, 3% to 4.5% seen once. The sample taken for sequencing was memory T cells sorted from blood. These TCRs come from a man in his late teens or twenties in good health.

This clonotype has a handful of counts. The chain recombines TRBV20-1 with TRBJ2-5, with D maybe TRBD2 (6 bases). Between the trimmed V and J ends, which lost 3 bases and 5 bases, there was a span of 16 bases. Germline CDR1 is DFQATT and CDR2 is SNEGSKA (reference sequence). The CDR3 length is 14 residues. The CDR3 here is CSARWREAPETQYF. The CDR3 bases are TGCAGTGCTAGGTGGAGGGAGGCTCCGGAGACCCAGTACTTC.

This clonotype was observed at least ten times. V usage is TRBV20-1 and J usage is TRBJ2-5; 7 positions match TRBD2. The V and J ends lost 2 bases and 5 bases, in that order; junction bases with no gene match: 8. There are 14 residues in the CDR3. Looked up from germline, CDR1 is DFQATT and CDR2 is SNEGSKA (reference sequence). The CDR3 region has the DNA TGCAGTGCTAGAAGTACTCGGGGAGGGGAGACCCAGTACTTC. Amino acids: CSARSTRGGETQYF.

This clonotype was seen many times. The CDR3 bases are TGCGCCAGCAGCCAAGATCTGAAGAATGGGGATGTGGCTCCCGGGGAGCTGTTTTTT. This codes for CASSQDLKNGDVAPGELFF. This rearrangement joins TRBV4-3 to TRBJ2-2, with D hard to call. The V gene lost 0 bases and the J gene lost 6 bases, with 23 bases spanning the gap. The CDR3 has 19 residues. Germline CDR1 is LGHNA and CDR2 is YSLEER.

In its sample, this clonotype was seen many times. This chain connects TRBV2 to TRBJ2-1, with TRBD2 identical over 7 bases. J lost 5 bases, V lost 8 bases, and 6 bases had no gene match. This CDR3 contains 13 residues. Germline V gene data show CDR1 as SNHLY and CDR2 as FYNNEI. As DNA, the CDR3 is TGTGCCAGCTGGGTAGCGGGTGACAATGAGCAGTTCTTC. Residues: CASWVAGDNEQFF.

This clonotype was seen a few times. The chain carries TRBV14 and TRBJ2-7; tentative D call: TRBD2 (6 bases). Germline assignment: CDR1 SGHDN and CDR2 FVKESK. This CDR3 has 14 amino acids. V shed 0 bases and J shed 7 bases, with 13 bases lying between them. The chain's CDR3 is CASSQDWAGGEQYF. The DNA of the CDR3 is TGTGCCAGCAGCCAAGATTGGGCCGGAGGGGAGCAGTACTTC.

Ten or more counts support this clonotype. The V gene is TRBV29-1, the J gene TRBJ1-2; D possibly corresponds to TRBD1 (5 bases). Germline-derived CDR1 and CDR2 are SQVTM and ANQGSEA. The CDR3 runs to 12 residues. V gave up 5 bases and J gave up 0 bases, with 7 bases separating them. The CDR3 loop is CSVLGANYGYTF. The CDR3 nucleotides read TGCAGCGTTCTAGGGGCTAACTATGGCTACACCTTC.